This is a list of T cell receptor beta chains from one sample in a study of T cell responses to AZD1222 COVID-19 vaccine. The data were produced by immunoSEQ multiplex PCR, yet TCRdb's version contains in-frame clones alone and is incomplete. The sample lists more than 150,000 clones, more than 90% occurring once. The starting material was peripheral blood, obtained 28 days after the second AZD1222 dose. These receptors came from an adult who received the AZD1222 COVID-19 vaccine. CDR3s include the opening cysteine and the closing phenylalanine or tryptophan. The order of the fields is D gene, CDR3 length, J gene, clone size, V gene, CDR3 protein, CDR3 DNA. A D gene is named only where the DNA matches it firmly. Clone size is shown for a subset of rows, as once, few, many or a class of expanded clone.

TRBD1 | 13 | TRBJ1-5 | once | TRBV24-1 | CATSGQGYQPQHF | TGTGCCACCAGTGGACAGGGCTATCAGCCCCAGCATTTT
NA | 13 | TRBJ1-1 | once | TRBV13 | CASSFLGDTEAFF | TGTGCCAGCAGCTTCTTGGGGGACACTGAAGCTTTCTTT
TRBD1 | 17 | TRBJ1-6 | once | TRBV3-1/TRBV3-2 | CASSQERGLTGNSPLHF | TGTGCCAGCAGCCAAGAAAGGGGGCTGACAGGTAATTCACCCCTCCACTTT
NA | 13 | TRBJ1-1 | NA | TRBV7-5 | CVSHRPVDTEAFF | TGTGTCAGTCATAGGCCAGTGGACACTGAAGCTTTCTTT
NA | 16 | TRBJ2-1 | NA | TRBV5-1 | CASSSIAVVSYNEQFF | TGCGCCAGCAGCTCGATAGCGGTAGTCTCCTACAATGAGCAGTTCTTC
TRBD1 | 15 | TRBJ2-2 | NA | TRBV3-1/TRBV3-2 | CASSRRQGWTGELFF | TGTGCCAGCAGCAGGAGACAGGGCTGGACCGGGGAGCTGTTTTTT
TRBD1 | 17 | TRBJ1-2 | NA | TRBV18 | CASSLTGGGKNGYGYTF | TGTGCCAGCTCCCTCACAGGGGGAGGCAAGAATGGCTATGGCTACACCTTC
NA | 13 | TRBJ2-1 | NA | TRBV12-3/TRBV12-4 | CASSLGSVNEQFF | TGTGCCAGCAGTTTAGGTTCAGTCAATGAGCAGTTCTTC
NA | 13 | TRBJ1-5 | NA | TRBV18 | CASSIGEVQPQHF | TGTGCCAGCTCGATCGGGGAGGTTCAGCCCCAGCATTTT
NA | 13 | TRBJ2-1 | NA | TRBV15 | CATSRDLGGEQFF | TGTGCCACCAGCAGAGATCTCGGTGGTGAGCAGTTCTTC
TRBD1 | 18 | TRBJ1-1 | NA | TRBV23-1 | CASSQSTGGWVLNTEAFF | TGCGCCAGCAGTCAATCGACAGGGGGCTGGGTGTTGAACACTGAAGCTTTCTTT
NA | 14 | TRBJ1-6 | NA | TRBV5-6 | CASSLALSNSPLHF | TGTGCCAGCAGCTTGGCCTTATCCAATTCACCCCTCCACTTT
NA | 18 | TRBJ2-2 | NA | TRBV3-1/TRBV3-2 | CASSQGGALAKAAGELFF | TGTGCCAGCAGCCAAGGGGGTGCCCTAGCAAAAGCCGCCGGGGAGCTGTTTTTT
TRBD2 | 15 | TRBJ2-2 | NA | TRBV5-5 | CASSVRGGDTGELFF | TGTGCCAGCAGCGTACGGGGGGGCGACACCGGGGAGCTGTTTTTT
NA | 18 | TRBJ1-3 | NA | TRBV4-2 | CASRENGTPRWYGNTIYF | TGTGCCAGCAGAGAAAACGGGACACCAAGATGGTATGGAAACACCATATATTTT
NA | 14 | TRBJ1-2 | NA | TRBV24-1 | CATSAPDRFYGYTF | TGTGCCACCAGTGCACCCGACAGGTTCTATGGCTACACCTTC